This T cell receptor (beta chain) was captured in a study of post-analysis software for immune sequencing data. Study at large: The patients showed relapsing-remitting, secondary progressive and progressive-relapsing multiple sclerosis courses. General study results and limits: Normalized Chao1 diversity in multiple sclerosis patients fell significantly below that of controls. In patients, five or six TRBV segments were more frequent than in controls, with TRBV5-6, TRBV5-1 and TRBV20-1 among them. Analysis by F measure revealed that same-batch samples clustered strongly together.

V was shortened by 3 bases and J by 3 bases, with 8 bases between the two germline ends. CDR1 DFQATT and CDR2 SNEGSKA come from the germline V gene (reference sequence). The CDR3 is 12 amino acids. In the case of this clonotype: Its target is unknown.

Prepared TCR beta cDNA libraries contained unique molecular identifiers. cDNA molecules numbering roughly 0.5 million came from approximately 1 to 10 million T cells. From the PCR reads, TCRdb called clonotypes with MiXCR, one entry per CDR3 protein. The sample lists fewer than 700,000 distinct CDR3 sequences, about 40% seen once, with roughly 1.8% in the top ten. The sequencing sample was made of blood. The rearrangement joins TRBV20-1 to TRBJ1-2; D gene unclear. The clonotype was recovered from a girl between 5 and 17 years old with multiple sclerosis. CDR3 nucleotide sequence: TGCAGTGCTAGCCCGCCCTACTATGGCTACACCTTC. As protein: CSASPPYYGYTF.